These 29 T cell receptor beta chains came from one sample sequenced in a study of shared clonotypes between healthy human individuals. Only in-frame clones appear in the TCRdb table, and some are missing; sequencing was by immunoSEQ multiplex PCR. The table has roughly 500,000 clones, over 60% seen once. The sample comprised PBMCs. Every receptor here comes from a woman in her forties in good health. Some clones in this sample may be carry-over from other donors' samples.

This chain joins TRBV27 and TRBJ1-1, with D uncertain. CDR1 is MNHEY and CDR2 is SMNVEV in the germline V gene (reference sequence). V lost 7 bases to trimming and J lost 5 bases, with 14 bases between them. The CDR3 contains 13 residues. The CDR3 DNA follows: TGTGCCAGCAACTATGGTCCGGGAACTGAAGCTTTCTTT. Protein product: CASNYGPGTEAFF.

As regards this clone: This same CDR3 is encoded by further DNA sequences in the sample. The chain uses TRBV9 and TRBJ1-5; D ambiguous. V was clipped by 0 bases and J by 1 base, with 5 bases between them. Germline V lookup: CDR1 SGDLS, CDR2 YYNGEE. The CDR3 length is 14 residues. This chain's CDR3 is CASSVGLSNQPQHF. In DNA form, the CDR3 reads TGTGCCAGCAGCGTAGGTTTGAGCAATCAGCCCCAGCATTTT.

This clone was seen ten or more times. The chain is built from TRBV7-2 and TRBJ2-7; D may be TRBD2 (6 bases). CDR3 size: 14 residues. Germline V CDR1 and CDR2: SGHTA, FQGNSA. V gave up 4 bases and J gave up 2 bases, with 12 bases separating them. Here the CDR3 DNA reads TGTGCCAGCAGCTCCGGGGGAGGAGCCTACGAGCAGTACTTC. Translation: CASSSGGGAYEQYF.

Points on this clone: A read error may produce the germline difference seen at one junction end. V is TRBV7-9 and J is TRBJ2-7; no definite D call. The germline V gene has CDR1 SEHNR and CDR2 FQNEAQ (reference sequence). This CDR3 is 13 amino acids long. The CDR3 DNA follows: TGTGCCTGCAGCTTCCGAGGACCCTACGAGCAGTACTTC. The encoded protein is CACSFRGPYEQYF. The full variable domain, rest sourced from reference TRBV7-9 and TRBJ2-7, is DTGVSQNPRHKITKRGQNVTFRCDPISEHNRLYWYRQTLGQGPEFLTYFQNEAQLEKSRLLSDRFSAERPKGSFSTLEIQRTEQGDSAMYLCACSFRGPYEQYFGPGTRLTVT.

V gene TRBV29-1 combines with J gene TRBJ2-7; 7 nucleotides agree with TRBD1. The CDR3 runs to 13 residues. The ends lost 7 bases at V and 1 base at J; junction bases unmatched: 7. Looked up from germline, CDR1 is SQVTM and CDR2 is ANQGSEA. Here the CDR3 reads CSEQDRVSYEQYF. The CDR3 DNA follows: TGCAGCGAACAAGACAGGGTATCCTACGAGCAGTACTTC.

Remarks on this clone: This sample includes further DNA sequences coding for the same CDR3. V and J are TRBV5-1 and TRBJ1-1, with 8 bases aligning to TRBD1. J was trimmed by 6 bases and V by 4 bases; bases with no gene match: 11. Germline V gene sequence: CDR1 SGHRS, CDR2 YFSETQ. The CDR3 spans 15 residues. The CDR3 region is CASSPGTGGDPEAFF. DNA of the CDR3: TGCGCCAGCAGCCCTGGGACAGGAGGCGACCCTGAAGCTTTCTTT. Filled out from reference TRBV5-1 and TRBJ1-1, the complete variable domain reads KAGVTQTPRYLIKTRGQQVTLSCSPISGHRSVSWYQQTPGQGLQFLFEYFSETQRNKGNFPGRFSGRQFSNSRSEMNVSTLELGDSALYLCASSPGTGGDPEAFFGQGTRLTVV.

This clone was picked up one time. The chain couples TRBV9 to TRBJ1-1, with D possibly matching TRBD1 (5 bases). V lost 0 bases and J 5 bases, leaving 14 bases between the germline ends. Germline-derived CDR1 and CDR2 are SGDLS and YYNGEE. This CDR3 contains 15 residues. The chain's CDR3 is CASSVAAGPRTEAFF. CDR3 bases: TGTGCCAGCAGCGTAGCAGCGGGACCCCGGACTGAAGCTTTCTTT. Full variable domain (missing parts from reference TRBV9 and TRBJ1-1): DSGVTQTPKHLITATGQRVTLRCSPRSGDLSVYWYQQSLDQGLQFLIQYYNGEERAKGNILERFSAQQFPDLHSELNLSSLELGDSALYFCASSVAAGPRTEAFFGQGTRLTVV.

The chain is built from TRBV18 and TRBJ2-3; 12 nucleotides agree with TRBD1. Looked up from germline, CDR1 is KGHSH and CDR2 is LQKENI. The ends lost 8 bases at V and 2 bases at J; junction bases unmatched: 5. This CDR3 has 15 amino acids. The CDR3 coding sequence is TGTGCCAGCGCGGGACAGGGGGCCCCCACAGATACGCAGTATTTT. Protein: CASAGQGAPTDTQYF.

This rearrangement joins TRBV6-5 to TRBJ2-2; D not resolved. V was clipped by 5 bases and J by 0 bases, with 10 bases between them. Germline assignment: CDR1 MNHEY and CDR2 SVGAGI. This CDR3 is built from 15 residues. As DNA, the CDR3 is TGTGCCAGCAGTCTCGCCGTCGCGAACACCGGGGAGCTGTTTTTT. Its translation: CASSLAVANTGELFF.

V usage is TRBV19 and J usage is TRBJ1-4, with TRBD1 identical over 10 bases. CDR1 is LNHDA, CDR2 SQIVND, per germline (reference sequence). This CDR3 has 14 residues. V lost 7 bases, J lost 8 bases, and 7 bases stayed unmatched. The CDR3 nucleotides read TGTGCCAGTAAAGTAGACAGGGGGCGCGAAAAACTGTTTTTT. Its protein product is CASKVDRGREKLFF.

This chain connects TRBV9 to TRBJ2-1; D assignment may be TRBD1 or TRBD2 (5 bases each). V lost 0 bases, J lost 3 bases, and 10 bases lay in between. Germline-derived CDR1 and CDR2 are SGDLS and YYNGEE. The CDR3 consists of 15 residues. CDR3 coding DNA: TGTGCCAGCAGCGTAGATGAGAGGGGCTACAATGAGCAGTTCTTC. Its translation: CASSVDERGYNEQFF.

This clone has a handful of counts. V gene TRBV6-4 combines with J gene TRBJ1-2, with TRBD1 matching over 9 bases. The CDR3 covers 15 residues. Germline V gives CDR1 MRHNA, CDR2 SNTAGT. V lost 5 bases to trimming and J lost 4 bases; unmatched junction nucleotides: 8. The CDR3 DNA is TGTGCCAGCAGTCCCCAGGGACAGGGTCCCTATGGCTACACCTTC. Translation gives CASSPQGQGPYGYTF.

The genes are TRBV19 and TRBJ2-7, with a weak D call TRBD2 (5 bases). The V end was cut by 7 bases, the J end by 0 bases, with 13 bases between. The CDR3 has 14 residues. In germline, CDR1 is LNHDA, CDR2 SQIVND (reference sequence). CDR3 nucleotide sequence: TGTGCCAGTAAATCAGGACTTCTCTCCTACGAGCAGTACTTC. Amino acids: CASKSGLLSYEQYF.

The chain combines TRBV9 with TRBJ2-3, with D perhaps matching TRBD2 (6 bases). CDR3 length: 12 amino acids. Germline V CDR1 and CDR2: SGDLS, YYNGEE. V dropped 3 bases and J dropped 7 bases, with 9 bases sitting between them. The DNA for the CDR3 is TGTGCCAGCAGCGCGGAGGGGAATACGCAGTATTTT. Translating it yields CASSAEGNTQYF.

The chain uses TRBV4-1 and TRBJ2-7, with 14 bases lining up with TRBD2. The CDR3 is 16 amino acids. The germline gives CDR1 MGHRA, CDR2 YSYEKL. The trim removed 4 bases at V and 2 bases at J, leaving 4 bases unmatched. In DNA, the CDR3 is TGCGCCAGCAGCCGGGGACTAGCGGGAGCCCCCTACGAGCAGTACTTC. It encodes CASSRGLAGAPYEQYF.

The V and J genes are TRBV11-2 and TRBJ2-3, with 9 bases identical to TRBD2. The germline V gene has CDR1 SGHAT and CDR2 FQNNGV. There are 18 residues in the CDR3. V lost 2 bases to trimming and J lost 7 bases; unmatched junction nucleotides: 16. In DNA form, the CDR3 reads TGTGCCAGCAGCTTATCGGGGGATGGCGGGAGGGCCATGAATACGCAGTATTTT. Translated, it gives CASSLSGDGGRAMNTQYF.

The J gene is TRBJ1-2, the V gene TRBV5-1; D unresolved. With 4 bases removed from V and 0 bases from J, the gap between germline ends came to 19 bases. The V gene's germline CDR1 is SGHRS and CDR2 YFSETQ. The CDR3 consists of 17 residues. CDR3 nucleotides: TGCGCCAGCAGCCCTCAGGCGTCCGATACCGCTAACTATGGCTACACCTTC. Translated: CASSPQASDTANYGYTF.

V and J are TRBV5-1 and TRBJ2-3; 11 bases map to TRBD2. CDR3 length equals 16 residues. Looked up from germline, CDR1 is SGHRS and CDR2 is YFSETQ. Germline trimming cut 2 bases from V and 4 bases from J; bases unmatched to any gene: 6. CDR3 sequence: CASSFKLAGGADTQYF. For the CDR3, the DNA is TGCGCCAGCAGCTTTAAGCTAGCGGGAGGCGCAGATACGCAGTATTTT.

Only a few counts were recorded for this clone. The chain carries TRBV19 and TRBJ1-2; D is undetermined. This CDR3 is 14 amino acids long. V lost 7 bases and J 0 bases, leaving 12 bases between the germline ends. CDR1 and CDR2 from the germline V gene are LNHDA and SQIVND (reference sequence). The chain's CDR3 is CASKVGSANYGYTF. DNA for the CDR3: TGTGCCAGTAAAGTTGGCAGCGCTAACTATGGCTACACCTTC.

Turning to this clone: Other DNA sequences of this sample code for an identical CDR3. The gene calls are TRBV9 and TRBJ2-1; 10 nucleotides line up with TRBD2. This CDR3 comprises 14 residues. The V gene end was trimmed by 0 bases and the J gene end by 8 bases; junction bases not matched to a gene: 2. Germline loops: CDR1 SGDLS, CDR2 YYNGEE. Here the CDR3 DNA reads TGTGCCAGCAGCGTAGGTCTAGCGGGAGATGAGCAGTTCTTC. Translation gives CASSVGLAGDEQFF.

This clone was detected a few times. The CDR3 region is CASSAQTGHPGPEAFF. The CDR3 DNA sequence: TGTGCCAGTAGCGCCCAGACGGGACACCCTGGGCCTGAAGCTTTCTTT. V usage is TRBV19 and J usage is TRBJ1-1; D possibly corresponds to TRBD1 (6 bases). The CDR3 runs to 16 residues. The V end lost 6 bases, the J end lost 6 bases, and 23 bases lay between the germline ends. The V gene's germline CDR1 is LNHDA and CDR2 SQIVND (reference sequence).

Note on this clone: Given a far larger clone just one base away, this is likely a sequencing read error. The CDR3 nucleotides read TGTGCCTGGAACAGAGTCCTTCAAGAGACCCAGCACTTC. Amino acid sequence: CAWNRVLQETQHF. This sequence joins TRBV30 and TRBJ2-5, with unresolved D. Per germline, CDR1 GTSNPN and CDR2 SVGIG (reference sequence). The length of the CDR3 is 13 residues.

The chain recombines TRBV2 with TRBJ2-1, with 7 bases lining up with TRBD1. The CDR3 is 12 amino acids. Germline assignment: CDR1 SNHLY and CDR2 FYNNEI. The J segment lost 7 bases and the V segment lost 3 bases, leaving 0 bases of the junction unmatched. CDR3 residues: CASSDRGNEQFF. The CDR3 DNA follows: TGTGCCAGCAGTGACAGGGGGAATGAGCAGTTCTTC.

The CDR3 nucleotides read TGTGCCAGCTCACCTCGACGGGAGGACCCTCGGTATGAGCAGTTCTTC. Residues: CASSPRREDPRYEQFF. The genes are TRBV18 and TRBJ2-1, with 7 nucleotides matching TRBD2. The ends lost 3 bases at V and 8 bases at J; junction bases unmatched: 13. Looked up from germline, CDR1 is KGHSH and CDR2 is LQKENI. This CDR3 contains 16 residues. Looking up the rest from reference TRBV18 and TRBJ2-1 gives the full variable domain: NAGVMQNPRHLVRRRGQEARLRCSPMKGHSHVYWYRQLPEEGLKFMVYLQKENIIDESGMPKERFSAEFPKEGPSILRIQQVVRGDSAAYFCASSPRREDPRYEQFFGPGTRLTVL.

Regarding this clone: Other nucleotide sequences from this sample produce the same CDR3. The V gene is TRBV7-6, the J gene TRBJ2-1; possible D gene TRBD2, 7 bases. Germline V gene lookup returns CDR1 SGHVS and CDR2 FNYEAQ. V lost 5 bases, J lost 7 bases, and 21 bases lay in between. There are 16 residues in the CDR3. The DNA for the CDR3 is TGTGCCAGCAGCGGAGGGGGACTGGCGGGAGAAAATGAGCAGTTCTTC. As protein: CASSGGGLAGENEQFF.

The V call is TRBV20-1, the J call TRBJ2-3; D unresolved. Germline-derived CDR1 and CDR2 are DFQATT and SNEGSKA (reference sequence). The germline V and J ends were trimmed by 3 bases and 5 bases, with 6 bases remaining between them. CDR3 length equals 11 residues. The CDR3 region is CSASPEDTQYF. In DNA, the CDR3 is TGCAGTGCTAGCCCAGAAGATACGCAGTATTTT.

The chain employs TRBV21-1 and TRBJ2-3. TRBV21-1 corresponds to a pseudogene. This CDR3 is built from 16 residues. The CDR3 is CASSAPGQKDTDTQYF. CDR3 sequence (DNA): TGTGCCAGCAGCGCCCCGGGCCAGAAAGACACAGATACGCAGTATTTT.

Only a few counts were recorded for this clone. The chain carries TRBV19 and TRBJ2-7; TRBD1 agrees at 7 bases. This CDR3 spans 13 amino acids. V shed 6 bases and J 0 bases; nucleotides not matched to a gene: 2. Germline V lookup: CDR1 LNHDA, CDR2 SQIVND (reference sequence). The CDR3 DNA is TGTGCCAGTAGACGACAGGGCTCCTACGAGCAGTACTTC. This gives the protein CASRRQGSYEQYF.

This clone was recorded many times. The V and J genes are TRBV4-1 and TRBJ2-1; 9 nucleotides align to TRBD1. V was clipped by 1 base and J by 4 bases; unmatched bases: 5. Germline CDR1 reads MGHRA; CDR2 reads YSYEKL. This CDR3 spans 16 amino acids. CDR3 DNA sequence: TGCGCCAGCAGCCAAGTTTTCGGGACAGGGTACAATGAGCAGTTCTTC. The encoded protein is CASSQVFGTGYNEQFF.